The entry that follows covers one TCR beta chain sequence. This clonotype appeared a few times. Its target antigen remains unknown. Base qualities are not provided; no much larger clone lies one nucleotide away. These data belong to a study of vaccination and CD4 T cells after COVID-19 (dated by TCRdb to between 2021 and 2024). Some background on the complete study: The convalescent cohort included six males and four females, with two Hispanic individuals, seven Caucasians, two Asians and one multiracial person. Participants got two doses of the Pfizer-BioNTech BNT162b2 vaccine (n=8) or two doses of the Moderna mRNA-1273 vaccine (n=2). Post-COVID blood samples from convalescent patients were collected a median of around 100 days after diagnosis, with a range of 35 to 161 days. At the TCR clonotype level, an earlier paper using these donors assessed memory CD4+ T cell crossreactivity between SARS-CoV-2 and common cold coronavirus spike proteins. Post-vaccine blood samples were collected a median of approximately 72 days after the second vaccine dose, ranging from about 12 to 241 days. For stimulating the cultures, overlapping spike peptide pools were used, derived from SARS-CoV-2 as well as from the common cold coronaviruses HCoV-NL63, HCoV-OC43 and HCoV-229E. In around nine COVID-19 convalescent patients and a few infection-naive healthy vaccine recipients, the spike-specific CD4+ TCR repertoire before mRNA vaccination was compared with the repertoire after mRNA vaccination. In control cultures, a CEFX viral epitope pool was used as positive control, an HIV-1 Nef peptide pool was used as negative control, or no peptide was added.

Libraries were made using PCR. TCR sequencing of DNA from cultured CD4+ T cells used the Oncomine TCR Beta short-read assay at the Johns Hopkins FTIC core. Genomic DNA was extracted from the cultured CD4+ T cells with the QIAamp micro DNA kit. Oncomine TCR Beta libraries from cultured CD4+ T cells were pooled using unique dual indexes and sequenced on an Illumina iSeq 100. The source study handled its data this way. Non-productive sequences were filtered out, and CDR3s that did not start with C, did not end with F or W, or were shorter than 7 amino acids were discarded. Antigen-specific clonotypes were identified using the MANAFEST web application through comparison of peptide-stimulated wells with reference and other culture wells. An FDR below 0.05, an odds ratio above 5, and a productive frequency above 0.1% in at least two of three replicate wells were required for clones to be considered positive. A clonotype was classed as cross-reactive if the clonotype showed significant expansion both in SARS-CoV-2 spike wells and in at least one common cold coronavirus spike condition. Levenshtein distances (stringdist) and unrooted phylogenetic trees (ape) in R version 3.6.1 were used to assess CDR3 homology. TCRdb cleaned the public reads at Q25 with fastp, built clones with MiXCR and kept in-frame beta chains. Entries that share a CDR3 protein sequence are merged under the most common genes and DNA. These V and J calls rely on TCRdb rather than the paper's analysis. The sample table contains approximately 6,000 distinct CDR3 sequences; only one count was recorded for 34% of them. The top ten clonotypes cover roughly 31% of the sample.

The sample's treatment or condition label, in plain terms: approximately 9-day PBMC culture with coronavirus spike peptide pools or control peptides (ViraFEST assay). CD4+ T cells from unexposed donors were collected before the COVID-19 pandemic (2011-2018). To expand antigen-specific T cells with peptide pools and then pick out the expanded clonotypes through TCR sequencing, the study relied on the ViraFEST assay. Each well held roughly 2 million PBMCs cultured in IMDM containing roughly 5% human AB serum and approximately 10 IU/ml IL-2, with approximately 9.2 ug/ml peptide pools added. On days 3 and 7, half of the culture medium was replaced with fresh IL-2-containing medium. After 10 to 11 days of culture, CD4+ T cells were isolated by negative selection with the EasySep CD4+ T cell isolation kit. Unexposed donor CD4+ T cells were tested for reactivity to SARS-CoV-2 S and N and four common cold coronavirus spike pools, as cell number allowed. PBMCs were separated from whole blood using Ficoll-Paque Plus gradient centrifugation and then either used fresh or cryopreserved at -140C. Culture conditions were generally each tested in triplicate wells. The leukapheresis product for the unexposed donors was obtained through commercial purchase.

At the junction V is shortened by 0 bases and J by 7 bases; bases outside the gene matches: 6. Reading the germline V gene (reference sequence) gives CDR1 DFQATT and CDR2 SNEGSKA. From its cysteine to its phenylalanine, the CDR3 spans 15 amino acids. Left in the record is the CDR3 DNA by itself, 45 bases read in frame from the first base. What the work shows at the level of the full study, not this receptor alone: Of the vaccine-specific clones in convalescent patients, 304 of 307, or nearly all, reacted only to SARS-CoV-2 spike and did not cross-react with common cold coronaviruses. Among the post-vaccine SARS-CoV-2-reactive clones in convalescent patients, a median 86.3% showed up only after vaccination, which suggests vaccine-specific priming. Relatively few convalescent patients were included in the study, and early timepoints after natural infection were not analyzed. An increase in the median number of SARS-CoV-2-reactive clonotypes from around 20 after infection to a few dozen after vaccination was observed, but the change was not found to be significant.

The TCR sequence derives from a human donor in good health. The sequenced sample consisted of CD4+ T cells from blood, cultured in vitro. The chain joins TRBV20-1 to TRBJ1-6; 7 bases in the junction line up with TRBD1. The CDR3 protein: CSARDAQGLNSPLHF. The nucleotide sequence reads TGCAGTGCTAGAGATGCACAGGGGTTAAATTCACCCCTCCACTTT.